The present TCR beta chain was sequenced within a study of spatial heterogeneity in lung cancer. Study-wide results and limits: Compared with follow-up, resection was when ubiquitous expanded tumor TCRs appeared in blood more.

TCRdb passed the 5' RACE reads through MiXCR, listing each CDR3 protein once. The data hold about 86,000 distinct CDR3 sequences, with about 12% observed a single time. Comments on this clonotype: Its antigen is as yet unknown.

Looked up from germline, CDR1 is SGHNT and CDR2 is YENEEA. CDR3 length equals 14 residues. The ends were cut back, 3 bases at V and 5 bases at J, with 10 bases in the middle. Time point reported: sample taken at primary tumor resection. The study sequenced unsorted whole RNA from tumor, nontumor lung or frozen PBMC. Patients with untreated early-stage non-small cell lung cancer, numbering more than 55, were the donors. The sequence was collected from a male donor with early-stage non-small cell lung cancer. This chain uses TRBV11-3 with TRBJ2-2; TRBD2 might be the D (6 bases). The material was PBMCs, obtained at surgery. This chain's CDR3 is CASSLYGTTGELFF. CDR3 coding DNA: TGTGCCAGCAGCTTGTACGGGACTACCGGGGAGCTGTTTTTT.